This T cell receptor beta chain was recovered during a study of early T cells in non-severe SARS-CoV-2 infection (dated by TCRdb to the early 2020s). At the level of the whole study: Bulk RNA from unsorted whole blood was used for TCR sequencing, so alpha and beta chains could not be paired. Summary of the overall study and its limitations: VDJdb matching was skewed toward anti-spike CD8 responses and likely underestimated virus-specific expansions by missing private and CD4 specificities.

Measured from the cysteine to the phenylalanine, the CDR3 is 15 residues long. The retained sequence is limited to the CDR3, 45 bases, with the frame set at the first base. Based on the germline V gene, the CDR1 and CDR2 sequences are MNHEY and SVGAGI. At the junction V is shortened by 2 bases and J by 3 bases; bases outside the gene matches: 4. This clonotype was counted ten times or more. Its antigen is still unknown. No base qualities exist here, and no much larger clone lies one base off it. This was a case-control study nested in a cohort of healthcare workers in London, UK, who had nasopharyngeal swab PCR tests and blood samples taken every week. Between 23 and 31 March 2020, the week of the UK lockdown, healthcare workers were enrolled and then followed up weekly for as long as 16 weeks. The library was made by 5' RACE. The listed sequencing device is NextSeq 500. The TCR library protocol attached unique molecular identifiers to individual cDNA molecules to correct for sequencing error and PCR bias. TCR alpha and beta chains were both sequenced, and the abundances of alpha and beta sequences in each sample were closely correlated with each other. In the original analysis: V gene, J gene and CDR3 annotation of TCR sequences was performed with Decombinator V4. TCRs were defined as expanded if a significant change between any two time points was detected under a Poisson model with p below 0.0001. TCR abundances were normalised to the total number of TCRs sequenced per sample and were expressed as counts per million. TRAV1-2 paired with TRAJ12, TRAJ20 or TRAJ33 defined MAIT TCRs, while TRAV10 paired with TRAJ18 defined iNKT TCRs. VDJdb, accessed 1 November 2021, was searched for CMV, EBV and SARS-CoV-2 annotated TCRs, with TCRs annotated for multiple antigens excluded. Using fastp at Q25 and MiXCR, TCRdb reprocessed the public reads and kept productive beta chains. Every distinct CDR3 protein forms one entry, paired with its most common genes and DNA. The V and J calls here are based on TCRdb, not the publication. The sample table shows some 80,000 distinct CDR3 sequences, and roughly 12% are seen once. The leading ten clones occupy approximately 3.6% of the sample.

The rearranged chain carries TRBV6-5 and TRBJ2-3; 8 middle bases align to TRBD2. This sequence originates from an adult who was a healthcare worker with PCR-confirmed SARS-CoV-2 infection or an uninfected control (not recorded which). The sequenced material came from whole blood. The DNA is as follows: TGTGCCAGCAGTTACGGACTAGCTGCGACAGATACGCAGTATTTT. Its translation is CASSYGLAATDTQYF.